This T cell receptor beta chain was recorded in a study of Ad26.COV2.S vaccination and SARS-CoV-2 variants. Study summary: Enrollment placed the donor in the COV1001 Ad26.COV2.S trial arm. The study gave Ad26.COV2.S intramuscularly, once or twice 56 days apart.

The germline gives CDR1 SGHRS, CDR2 YFSETQ. Trimming pared 0 bases from V and 1 base from J, leaving 5 bases between. The CDR3 has 14 amino acids. Note on this clone: The sample holds other DNA sequences that translate to the same CDR3.

Sequenced by immunoSEQ multiplex PCR; TCRdb stores in-frame clones only, minus some. This sample has about 410,000 clones, with 70% to 90% found just once. Treatment: roughly 19 received Ad26.COV2.S at low or high dose, single or two shots; a few received placebo; per-sample allocation not given. Each sample was drawn 63 days after the first injection (of vaccine or placebo). Sample: peripheral blood, taken in a trial of Ad26.COV2.S vaccine versus placebo. The J gene is TRBJ1-3, the V gene TRBV5-1; D is undetermined. The sequence was collected from a person between 18 and 65 years old who received the Ad26.COV2.S COVID-19 vaccine or a placebo. CDR3 in amino acids: CASSLVGSGNTIYF. CDR3 bases: TGCGCCAGCAGCTTGGTAGGGTCTGGAAACACCATATATTTT.